A single sample is the source of the 21 T cell receptor beta chains below, sequenced in a study of blood T cell repertoires in COVID-19. Measured with immunoSEQ multiplex PCR; TCRdb has only the in-frame clones, and not every one. The sample carries more than 70,000 clones, roughly 80% recorded once. Sequenced: peripheral blood. The receptors come from a woman older than 75 with active or convalescent COVID-19.

The chain recombines TRBV29-1 with TRBJ1-2, with 7 bases fitting TRBD1. Germline values: CDR1 SQVTM, CDR2 ANQGSEA. V was clipped by 6 bases and J by 5 bases; unmatched bases: 18. The CDR3 covers 16 residues. DNA of the CDR3: TGCAGCGTCGAGATTTCACAGGGGACGCTCCAGTATGGCTACACCTTC. It specifies CSVEISQGTLQYGYTF. Using reference TRBV29-1 and TRBJ1-2 for the parts outside the CDR3, the full variable domain is SAVISQKPSRDICQRGTSLTIQCQVDSQVTMMFWYRQQPGQSLTLIATANQGSEATYESGFVIDKFPISRPNLTFSTLTVSNMSPEDSSIYLCSVEISQGTLQYGYTFGSGTRLTVV.

This clone has a single count. V usage is TRBV11-3 and J usage is TRBJ1-6; 8 positions match TRBD1. The CDR3 runs to 16 residues. The V gene's germline CDR1 is SGHNT and CDR2 YENEEA. With V trimmed by 1 base and J by 8 bases, 7 bases remained unmatched. The chain's CDR3 is CASSLGLDREDSPLHF. The CDR3 DNA follows: TGTGCCAGCAGCTTAGGACTGGACAGGGAGGATTCACCCCTCCACTTT.

This chain links TRBV9 with TRBJ2-6; no firm D call. The CDR3 extends over 13 amino acids. CDR1 is SGDLS and CDR2 is YYNGEE in the germline V gene. The V and J ends lost 5 bases and 0 bases respectively, with 3 bases between them. For the CDR3, the DNA is TGTGCCAGCAGGGCCTCTGGGGCCAACGTCCTGACTTTC. This codes for CASRASGANVLTF. The full variable domain, completed using reference TRBV9 and TRBJ2-6, is DSGVTQTPKHLITATGQRVTLRCSPRSGDLSVYWYQQSLDQGLQFLIQYYNGEERAKGNILERFSAQQFPDLHSELNLSSLELGDSALYFCASRASGANVLTFGAGSRLTVL.

The chain joins TRBV28 to TRBJ2-7; the match to TRBD1 covers 11 bases. Germline assignment: CDR1 MDHEN and CDR2 SYDVKM. CDR3 length: 13 residues. The V segment lost 6 bases and the J segment 6 bases; nucleotides outside the gene matches: 4. CDR3 in amino acids: CASRGQGASEQYF. The CDR3 DNA sequence: TGTGCCAGCAGAGGACAGGGGGCGTCCGAGCAGTACTTC.

The chain is built from TRBV5-1 and TRBJ2-5; D possibly corresponds to TRBD2 (6 bases). The V gene's germline CDR1 is SGHRS and CDR2 YFSETQ. The CDR3 extends over 16 amino acids. V was pared by 0 bases and J by 4 bases, with 16 bases between. CDR3 amino acids: CASSLADGTGRETQYF. In DNA, the CDR3 is TGCGCCAGCAGCTTGGCCGACGGGACTGGGAGAGAGACCCAGTACTTC.

The rearrangement joins TRBV5-1 to TRBJ2-3, with 8 bases that match TRBD2. Trimming at V came to 3 bases and at J to 1 base, leaving 10 bases not matched to a gene. This CDR3 contains 17 residues. The germline gives CDR1 SGHRS, CDR2 YFSETQ. The CDR3 bases are TGCGCCAGCAGCTGGCCCCTGACTAGCGAAGGCACAGATACGCAGTATTTT. As protein: CASSWPLTSEGTDTQYF.

The chain employs TRBV30 and TRBJ1-1; D is uncertain. The V gene's germline CDR1 is GTSNPN and CDR2 SVGIG (reference sequence). Between the trimmed V and J ends, which lost 0 bases and 3 bases, there was a span of 8 bases. This CDR3 contains 13 residues. Written as DNA, the CDR3 is TGTGCCTGGAGTGTACAGCCAGACACTGAAGCTTTCTTT. Protein sequence: CAWSVQPDTEAFF.

This chain links TRBV23-1 with TRBJ2-1, with 8 positions matching TRBD2. TRBV23-1 is an open reading frame, and its role is uncertain. The CDR3 has 16 residues. V dropped 3 bases and J dropped 7; count of bases not matched to a gene: 11. The CDR3 sequence: CASSHCPAGGLNEQFF. Here the CDR3 DNA reads TGCGCCAGCAGTCACTGCCCCGCGGGAGGTCTGAATGAGCAGTTCTTC.

The chain couples TRBV9 to TRBJ2-3; D unresolved. The CDR3 totals 12 residues. Trimming stripped 4 bases from V and 0 bases from J, with 3 bases between. Per the germline V gene, CDR1 is SGDLS and CDR2 is YYNGEE. The CDR3 DNA reads as TGTGCCAGCAGCCCGAGCACAGATACGCAGTATTTT. This sequence encodes CASSPSTDTQYF.

The genes are TRBV10-1 and TRBJ1-5, with 9 positions matching TRBD1. The V gene end was trimmed by 6 bases and the J gene end by 0 bases; junction bases not matched to a gene: 15. Germline assignment: CDR1 WNHNN and CDR2 SYGVQD (reference sequence). The CDR3 has 19 residues. The CDR3 reads CASSAPGQGGKYSNQPQHF. The CDR3, as DNA: TGCGCCAGCAGCGCCCCGGGACAGGGAGGGAAATATAGCAATCAGCCCCAGCATTTT.

The V and J genes are TRBV7-8 and TRBJ1-2, with 12 bases aligning to TRBD1. CDR1 is SGHVS and CDR2 is FQNEAQ in the germline V gene. The CDR3 is 13 residues long. The junction had 4 bases not matched to a gene; V was cut back by 6 bases and J by 8 bases. In DNA form, the CDR3 reads TGTGCCAGCAGGCCGGGACAGGGGGCCGGCTACACCTTC. Protein product: CASRPGQGAGYTF.

V is TRBV7-2 and J is TRBJ1-2; D perhaps matches TRBD1 (6 bases). There are 12 residues in the CDR3. Trimming removed 6 bases from V and 1 base from J, with 6 bases in between. Germline V lookup: CDR1 SGHTA, CDR2 FQGNSA. The CDR3 nucleotides are TGTGCCAGCAGGGACAGTAACTATGGCTACACCTTC. Amino acid sequence: CASRDSNYGYTF.

V gene TRBV29-1 combines with J gene TRBJ2-3; 11 nucleotides line up with TRBD2. The germline CDR1 and CDR2 sequences are SQVTM and ANQGSEA. CDR3 length: 14 amino acids. The J segment lost 0 bases and the V segment lost 6 bases, leaving 2 bases of the junction unmatched. The CDR3 DNA follows: TGCAGCGTCGGGACTAGCGGAAGCACAGATACGCAGTATTTT. As protein: CSVGTSGSTDTQYF.

The chain carries TRBV29-1 and TRBJ2-3; TRBD2 matches 9 bases. Germline CDR1 and CDR2: SQVTM and ANQGSEA. This CDR3 has 13 amino acids. The ends lost 6 bases at V and 6 bases at J; junction bases unmatched: 7. The DNA of the CDR3 is TGCAGCGTCGCTAGCGGGGCGGGGGATACGCAGTATTTT. This codes for CSVASGAGDTQYF.

The CDR3 loop is CASLRVMDTEAFF. As DNA, the CDR3 is TGTGCCAGCCTCAGGGTCATGGACACTGAAGCTTTCTTT. The rearrangement joins TRBV7-8 to TRBJ1-1; TRBD1 is a possible D gene (5 bases). CDR1 is SGHVS and CDR2 is FQNEAQ in the germline V gene. The V and J ends lost 8 bases and 3 bases respectively, with 13 bases between them. The CDR3 contains 13 residues.

The rearrangement joins TRBV4-1 to TRBJ1-5; a possible D gene is TRBD1 (6 bases). Germline lookup yields CDR1 MGHRA and CDR2 YSYEKL. V was trimmed by 2 bases and J by 5 bases, leaving 16 bases between them. CDR3 length: 16 residues. DNA for the CDR3: TGCGCCAGCAGCCAACCCAGGAGTGGGGGCGATCAGCCCCAGCATTTT. It specifies CASSQPRSGGDQPQHF.

The chain links TRBV25-1 to TRBJ1-2, with TRBD1 matching over 8 bases. The germline CDR1 and CDR2 sequences are MGHDK and SYGVNS. V shed 5 bases, J shed 6 bases, and the junction held 8 bases outside the gene matches. The CDR3 has 14 residues. The CDR3 is CASSLPGQVNGYTF. The CDR3 nucleotides are TGTGCCAGCAGTCTTCCGGGACAGGTGAATGGCTACACCTTC.

V usage is TRBV10-3 and J usage is TRBJ2-5, with TRBD1 matching 10 bases. The CDR3 sequence is 15 residues long. CDR1 and CDR2 from the germline V gene are ENHRY and SYGVKD. The trim removed 4 bases at V and 2 bases at J, leaving 4 bases unmatched. CDR3 nucleotides: TGTGCCATCAGTGGGGGACAGGGGATTCAAGAGACCCAGTACTTC. It is translated as CAISGGQGIQETQYF.

The chain links TRBV2 to TRBJ2-3; 8 positions match TRBD1. The CDR3 loop spans 13 amino acids. V gave up 8 bases and J gave up 4 bases; unmatched junction bases: 5. Looked up from germline, CDR1 is SNHLY and CDR2 is FYNNEI. CDR3 bases: TGTGCCAGCGTCGACAGGGGCCCAGATACGCAGTATTTT. Protein: CASVDRGPDTQYF.

Only one count was recorded for this clone. The chain joins TRBV5-1 to TRBJ2-3; maybe TRBD1 (6 bases). Trimming stripped 3 bases from V and 4 bases from J, with 12 bases between. Germline V gene lookup returns CDR1 SGHRS and CDR2 YFSETQ. The CDR3 covers 14 residues. CDR3 loop: CASSYSRTADTQYF. The CDR3 DNA is TGCGCCAGCAGCTATTCAAGGACAGCAGATACGCAGTATTTT. The whole variable domain, filled in from reference TRBV5-1 and TRBJ2-3, reads KAGVTQTPRYLIKTRGQQVTLSCSPISGHRSVSWYQQTPGQGLQFLFEYFSETQRNKGNFPGRFSGRQFSNSRSEMNVSTLELGDSALYLCASSYSRTADTQYFGPGTRLTVL.

The CDR3 spells CASSYSNLNPYEQYF. The CDR3 nucleotides read TGTGCCAGCAGCTACTCCAACCTCAACCCCTACGAGCAGTACTTC. The V and J genes are TRBV7-2 and TRBJ2-7; no firm D call. Germline CDR1 SGHTA, CDR2 FQGNSA. V was cut by 4 bases and J by 2 bases, with 15 bases left in between. This CDR3 contains 15 residues.